The 21 T cell receptor beta chains in this list originate from one sample, sequenced in a study of blood T cell repertoires in COVID-19. The table came from immunoSEQ multiplex PCR; TCRdb's copy has only in-frame clones and leaves some out. The profile covers 200,000 to 250,000 clones, with over 80% appearing a single time and roughly 1.3% taken by the ten largest. The source material was peripheral blood. Receptors originate from a woman aged 25 to 39 with COVID-19, enrolled during active disease.

V is TRBV6-5 and J is TRBJ2-3, with 7 nucleotides matching TRBD1. There are 16 residues in the CDR3. From germline, CDR1 is MNHEY and CDR2 SVGAGI. The V segment lost 0 bases and the J segment 3 bases; nucleotides outside the gene matches: 6. The CDR3 sequence: CASSYSATGRTDTQYF. The CDR3 bases are TGTGCCAGCAGTTACTCGGCGACAGGGCGGACAGATACGCAGTATTTT.

The chain's CDR3 is CASNRDTSSGNTIYF. CDR3 nucleotide sequence: TGTGCCAGCAACAGGGACACTTCCTCTGGAAACACCATATATTTT. The genes are TRBV9 and TRBJ1-3; TRBD1 is a possible D gene (6 bases). The germline gives CDR1 SGDLS, CDR2 YYNGEE. There are 15 residues in the CDR3. V gave up 6 bases and J gave up 0 bases, with 13 bases separating them.

This chain joins TRBV19 and TRBJ1-1; perhaps TRBD1 as D (5 bases). The CDR3 loop spans 14 amino acids. Per germline, CDR1 LNHDA and CDR2 SQIVND (reference sequence). V dropped 3 bases and J dropped 5 bases, with 13 bases sitting between them. In nucleotides, the CDR3 is TGTGCCAGTAGTATTAATGGGGGGAGGACTGAAGCTTTCTTT. It is translated as CASSINGGRTEAFF.

The chain links TRBV7-9 to TRBJ2-7, with a weak D call TRBD2 (5 bases). The CDR3 covers 16 residues. CDR1 and CDR2 from the germline V gene are SEHNR and FQNEAQ (reference sequence). The ends were cut back, 1 base at V and 4 bases at J, with 17 bases in the middle. The CDR3 nucleotides read TGTGCCAGCAGCTTAGTCGGGGATATATCGGTATACGAGCAGTACTTC. Translation: CASSLVGDISVYEQYF.

The chain combines TRBV7-2 with TRBJ2-7, with D uncertain. The V end lost 1 base, the J end lost 1 base, and 8 bases lay between the germline ends. There are 14 residues in the CDR3. The germline V gene has CDR1 SGHTA and CDR2 FQGNSA. CDR3 DNA sequence: TGTGCCAGCAGCTTAGGTCCCGAGTCCTACGAGCAGTACTTC. Amino acid sequence: CASSLGPESYEQYF. The full variable domain, completed using reference TRBV7-2 and TRBJ2-7, is GAGVSQSPSNKVTEKGKDVELRCDPISGHTALYWYRQSLGQGLEFLIYFQGNSAPDKSGLPSDRFSAERTGGSVSTLTIQRTQQEDSAVYLCASSLGPESYEQYFGPGTRLTVT.

The rearrangement links TRBV19 to TRBJ1-1, with a possible D match to TRBD1 (5 bases). Deletions cut 1 base from V and 2 bases from J, with 14 bases between. The CDR3 loop spans 16 amino acids. Germline V gives CDR1 LNHDA, CDR2 SQIVND (reference sequence). For the CDR3, the DNA is TGTGCCAGTAGTATAGTAGCAGGGCTAGGAAACACTGAAGCTTTCTTT. Residues: CASSIVAGLGNTEAFF.

This clone was observed once. The chain has TRBV6-5 and TRBJ1-5, with 8 bases fitting TRBD1. With 6 bases clipped from V and 1 base from J, the junction kept 5 bases outside the gene matches. Per germline, CDR1 MNHEY and CDR2 SVGAGI. The CDR3 consists of 15 residues. CDR3 DNA: TGTGCCAGCAGAGATTACAGGGGGAGCAATCAGCCCCAGCATTTT. This translates into CASRDYRGSNQPQHF.

In this sample, this clone turned up a few times. The V gene is TRBV2, the J gene TRBJ1-2; the D is unclear. V dropped 6 bases and J dropped 4 bases, with 12 bases sitting between them. This CDR3 is built from 13 residues. Germline loops: CDR1 SNHLY, CDR2 FYNNEI. CDR3 DNA: TGTGCCAGCAGCATCGGCAGGCCCTATGGCTACACCTTC. It is translated as CASSIGRPYGYTF. Filled out from reference TRBV2 and TRBJ1-2, the complete variable domain reads EPEVTQTPSHQVTQMGQEVILRCVPISNHLYFYWYRQILGQKVEFLVSFYNNEISEKSEIFDDQFSVERPDGSNFTLKIRSTKLEDSAMYFCASSIGRPYGYTFGSGTRLTVV.

This sequence joins TRBV7-3 and TRBJ1-2, with D hard to call. V was cut by 5 bases and J by 5 bases, with 9 bases left in between. The CDR3 contains 12 residues. Germline lookup yields CDR1 SGHTA and CDR2 FQGTGA. CDR3 region: CASSQTGYGYTF. For the CDR3, the DNA is TGTGCCAGCAGCCAGACGGGGTATGGCTACACCTTC. The full variable domain, in which reference TRBV7-3 and TRBJ1-2 provide the parts outside the CDR3, is GAGVSQTPSNKVTEKGKYVELRCDPISGHTALYWYRQSLGQGPEFLIYFQGTGAADDSGLPNDRFFAVRPEGSVSTLKIQRTERGDSAVYLCASSQTGYGYTFGSGTRLTVV.

This clone occurred a few times. The chain couples TRBV10-3 to TRBJ2-3; tentatively, D is TRBD2 (6 bases). The V gene lost 3 bases and the J gene lost 1 base, with 8 bases spanning the gap. The germline V gene encodes CDR1 ENHRY and CDR2 SYGVKD. The CDR3 runs to 14 residues. In DNA form, the CDR3 reads TGTGCCATCAGTGACGGCGGGGGCACAGATACGCAGTATTTT. Translation: CAISDGGGTDTQYF.

The rearrangement links TRBV3-1 (or the pseudogene TRBV3-2) to TRBJ2-1, with D tentatively TRBD1 (6 bases). The CDR3 sequence is 15 residues long. Germline V gene lookup returns CDR1 LGHDT and CDR2 YNNKEL (reference sequence). Deletions cut 6 bases from V and 0 bases from J, with 12 bases between. CDR3 protein: CASRTGSSSYNEQFF. DNA for the CDR3: TGTGCCAGCAGGACAGGCAGTAGCTCCTACAATGAGCAGTTCTTC.

The J gene is TRBJ1-2, the V gene TRBV21-1; the listed D gene, TRBD1, was not tested against the DNA. TRBV21-1 is noted as a pseudogene. CDR3 length: 14 residues. The CDR3 loop reads CASSGHRVSYGYTF. DNA for the CDR3: TGTGCCAGCAGCGGCCACAGGGTAAGCTATGGCTACACCTTC.

The J gene is TRBJ1-1, the V gene TRBV5-1, with D unclear. Germline lookup yields CDR1 SGHRS and CDR2 YFSETQ. Between the trimmed V and J ends, which lost 3 bases and 5 bases, there was a span of 17 bases. This CDR3 contains 15 residues. CDR3 DNA: TGCGCCAGCAGCTCCTCGACCGGAGGTTCTACTGAAGCTTTCTTT. Amino acid sequence: CASSSSTGGSTEAFF.

The gene calls are TRBV28 and TRBJ1-2; 7 bases line up with TRBD1. The V segment lost 5 bases and the J segment 7 bases; nucleotides outside the gene matches: 7. The CDR3 runs 13 residues. Germline lookup yields CDR1 MDHEN and CDR2 SYDVKM. CDR3 nucleotide sequence: TGTGCCAGCAGTGCGTTCGACAGGGTTGGCTACACCTTC. Its translation: CASSAFDRVGYTF.

This chain connects TRBV5-1 to TRBJ1-2; 9 bases are shared with TRBD1. This CDR3 is 14 amino acids long. Germline values: CDR1 SGHRS, CDR2 YFSETQ. Losses at the gene ends were 2 bases for V and 2 bases for J; bases not matched to a gene: 1. DNA for the CDR3: TGCGCCAGCAGCTTACAGGGGGCGAACTATGGCTACACCTTC. Protein sequence: CASSLQGANYGYTF.

The chain joins TRBV6-2 or TRBV6-3 to TRBJ2-1; 9 bases agree with TRBD2. The germline V gene encodes CDR1 MNHEY and CDR2 SVGEGT. This CDR3 has 16 residues. After removal of 4 bases from V and 0 bases from J, the junction contained 4 bases not matched to a gene. The CDR3 nucleotides are TGTGCCAGCAGTTCTAGCGGGGTTAGCTCCTACAATGAGCAGTTCTTC. This encodes CASSSSGVSSYNEQFF.

The chain links TRBV10-3 to TRBJ1-5, with D hard to call. Trimming left V 8 bases short and J 2 bases short, with 7 bases between. This CDR3 has 12 residues. Germline-derived CDR1 and CDR2 are ENHRY and SYGVKD. CDR3 bases: TGTGCCATCGGAGGTGGCAATCAGCCCCAGCATTTT. Translation gives CAIGGGNQPQHF.

V gene TRBV18 combines with J gene TRBJ1-2; 8 bases align to TRBD1. The CDR3 sequence is 14 residues long. Germline CDR1 reads KGHSH; CDR2 reads LQKENI. J gave up 5 bases and V 6 bases, and 8 bases lay outside the gene matches. CDR3 in amino acids: CASSSGTGDYGYTF. CDR3 nucleotide sequence: TGTGCCAGCTCGTCGGGGACAGGTGATTATGGCTACACCTTC.

This rearrangement joins TRBV21-1 to TRBJ1-4; TRBD1, the table's D call, lacks a check against the DNA. TRBV21-1 is a documented pseudogene. The CDR3 covers 19 residues. The DNA of the CDR3 is TGTGCCAGCAGCAAAGGCCGACAGGGCCACTTACCACCTAATGAAAAACTGTTTTTT. Amino acid sequence: CASSKGRQGHLPPNEKLFF.

This chain connects TRBV19 to TRBJ2-3; D possibly corresponds to TRBD2 (6 bases). From germline, CDR1 is LNHDA and CDR2 SQIVND (reference sequence). The V end was cut by 4 bases, the J end by 6 bases, with 17 bases between. CDR3 length equals 15 residues. In nucleotides, the CDR3 is TGTGCCAGTAGTACACCCGGAGGGAGTGGCGATACGCAGTATTTT. Translation gives CASSTPGGSGDTQYF.

This clone came up a few times. The rearrangement links TRBV19 to TRBJ1-5, with D perhaps matching TRBD1 (6 bases). The germline V gene encodes CDR1 LNHDA and CDR2 SQIVND (reference sequence). The CDR3 contains 15 residues. The V end was cut by 4 bases, the J end by 1 base, with 11 bases between. The CDR3 loop reads CASSTDGTSNQPQHF. CDR3 nucleotides: TGTGCCAGTAGTACTGATGGGACAAGCAATCAGCCCCAGCATTTT. The variable domain in full, completed from reference TRBV19 and TRBJ1-5, reads DGGITQSPKYLFRKEGQNVTLSCEQNLNHDAMYWYRQDPGQGLRLIYYSQIVNDFQKGDIAEGYSVSREKKESFPLTVTSAQKNPTAFYLCASSTDGTSNQPQHFGDGTRLSIL.